This T cell receptor (beta chain) was documented in a study of cytomegalovirus exposure and HLA in healthy donors. Study-level points and caveats: Cytomegalovirus status, reportedly, was diagnosed with high specificity and sensitivity by the classifier.

Libraries were prepared by immunoSEQ multiplex PCR; TCRdb keeps only in-frame clonotypes and omits some of them. The sample has 90,000 to 130,000 clones; approximately 89% are singletons. Comment on this clone: Antigen specificity is unknown.

The germline CDR1 and CDR2 sequences are MNHNS and SASEGT. V gave up 11 bases and J gave up 5 bases, with 6 bases separating them. This CDR3 comprises 9 residues. The J gene is TRBJ1-1, the V gene TRBV6-1, with D perhaps matching TRBD1 (5 bases). The receptor's source is a woman aged 18-29 years in good health and CMV-seronegative. The sequencing input was PBMCs. CDR3 DNA: TGTGCCGGGGGGACTGAAGCTTTCTTT. It translates to CAGGTEAFF.